Below are 13 T cell receptor beta chains sequenced from a single sample in a study of shared clonotypes between healthy human individuals. The table came from immunoSEQ multiplex PCR; TCRdb's copy has only in-frame clones and leaves some out. This repertoire shows 2 million to 2.5 million clones, roughly 91% found once; its top ten account for approximately 1.7%. Naive CD8 cells lacked CD45RO and underwent positive selection for CCR7, leaving out terminally differentiated effector memory CD45RA+ cells. Source material: naive CD8+ T cells from PBMCs. These receptors were obtained from a man younger than 35 in good health. Some clones in this sample may be carry-over from other donors' samples.

The CDR3 DNA sequence: TGTGCCAGCAGCTTGGCCCCAGGACTAGCGGGAAACTACGAGCAGTACTTC. The encoded protein is CASSLAPGLAGNYEQYF. This chain joins TRBV5-4 and TRBJ2-7; the match to TRBD2 covers 12 bases. The CDR3 totals 17 residues. Germline trimming cut 0 bases from V and 3 bases from J; bases unmatched to any gene: 7. Germline V gene lookup returns CDR1 SGHNT and CDR2 YYREEE (reference sequence).

V is TRBV29-1 and J is TRBJ1-3, with D perhaps TRBD1 (5 bases). This CDR3 region has 13 residues. Trimming took 7 bases from V and 1 from J, leaving 11 bases between them. Germline CDR1 and CDR2: SQVTM and ANQGSEA. The DNA for the CDR3 is TGCAGCGGGGGCCCTGGTTCTGGAAACACCATATATTTT. Amino acid sequence: CSGGPGSGNTIYF.

This chain joins TRBV28 and TRBJ2-3; TRBD2 matches at 10 bases. The CDR3 has 16 amino acids. Germline V gene sequence: CDR1 MDHEN, CDR2 SYDVKM. V gave up 8 bases and J gave up 3 bases; unmatched junction bases: 11. CDR3 nucleotides: TGTGCCAGCTCACCCGAGGGACTAGCGTTAACAGATACGCAGTATTTT. It translates to CASSPEGLALTDTQYF.

The chain has TRBV6-5 and TRBJ2-3, with D unclear. Germline loops: CDR1 MNHEY, CDR2 SVGAGI. V was clipped by 0 bases and J by 2 bases, with 6 bases between them. This CDR3 is built from 14 residues. The chain's CDR3 is CASSYSRITDTQYF. The DNA for the CDR3 is TGTGCCAGCAGTTACTCGCGGATCACAGATACGCAGTATTTT.

This clone appeared a few times. The V call is TRBV19, the J call TRBJ1-5; D gene uncertain. Trimming took off 3 bases at V and 10 bases at J, with 13 bases between the two ends. The germline V gene has CDR1 LNHDA and CDR2 SQIVND (reference sequence). The CDR3 has 13 residues. CDR3 loop: CASSIEAFGPQHF. The CDR3 region has the DNA TGTGCCAGTAGTATTGAGGCGTTTGGTCCCCAGCATTTT.

This clone was seen more than once but under ten times. The chain carries TRBV19 and TRBJ1-1, with a tentative D call TRBD1 (5 bases). Germline CDR1 and CDR2: LNHDA and SQIVND (reference sequence). This CDR3 is 15 amino acids long. V dropped 7 bases and J dropped 3 bases, with 18 bases sitting between them. As DNA, the CDR3 is TGTGCCAGTACCCCTACCGGAGGGACCGACACTGAAGCTTTCTTT. Amino acid sequence: CASTPTGGTDTEAFF.

This rearrangement joins TRBV5-6 to TRBJ2-2; D tentatively reads TRBD1 or TRBD2 (5 bases each). V was shortened by 0 bases and J by 1 base, with 13 bases between the two germline ends. CDR3 size: 17 residues. Looked up from germline, CDR1 is SGHDT and CDR2 is YYEEEE. CDR3 in amino acids: CASSLAPGPMNTGELFF. The CDR3 coding sequence is TGTGCCAGCAGCTTGGCCCCGGGACCTATGAACACCGGGGAGCTGTTTTTT.

Comment on this clone: Other DNA sequences in the same sample also yield this CDR3. The chain has TRBV27 and TRBJ2-7; weak D call: TRBD2 (6 bases). The CDR3 runs to 14 residues. Per the germline V gene, CDR1 is MNHEY and CDR2 is SMNVEV (reference sequence). Trimming removed 3 bases at V and 2 bases at J, with 11 bases between. The CDR3: CASSFRGTPYEQYF. CDR3 nucleotides: TGTGCCAGCAGTTTTCGCGGGACGCCCTACGAGCAGTACTTC.

The chain combines TRBV27 with TRBJ1-2; 9 bases align to TRBD1. The germline V gene encodes CDR1 MNHEY and CDR2 SMNVEV (reference sequence). J gave up 3 bases and V 3 bases, and 11 bases lay outside the gene matches. CDR3 length: 17 residues. CDR3 residues: CASSFDGTGSIHYGYTF. Written as DNA, the CDR3 is TGTGCCAGCAGTTTTGATGGGACAGGGTCAATTCACTATGGCTACACCTTC.

About this clone: The same CDR3 can be traced to other DNA sequences in this sample. The CDR3 here is CASSQVVRNTEAFF. The CDR3 DNA reads TGCGCCAGCAGCCAAGTCGTCCGGAACACTGAAGCTTTCTTT. V usage is TRBV4-1 and J usage is TRBJ1-1; D uncertain. Trimming left V 1 base short and J 1 base short, with 7 bases between. The V gene's germline CDR1 is MGHRA and CDR2 YSYEKL. The CDR3 covers 14 residues.

With regard to this clone: Other DNA sequences in this specimen translate into the identical CDR3. The chain couples TRBV28 to TRBJ2-7; no clear D gene. Trimming stripped 9 bases from V and 2 bases from J, with 11 bases between. The germline V gene encodes CDR1 MDHEN and CDR2 SYDVKM. The CDR3 has 12 amino acids. CDR3 sequence: CASSASAYEQYF. In nucleotides, the CDR3 is TGTGCCAGTTCAGCGAGCGCCTACGAGCAGTACTTC.

The chain employs TRBV11-2 and TRBJ2-4; 7 positions match TRBD1. Germline assignment: CDR1 SGHAT and CDR2 FQNNGV. Losses at the gene ends were 4 bases for V and 16 bases for J; bases not matched to a gene: 7. This CDR3 is built from 11 residues. This CDR3 is CASSSGQDLYF. The CDR3 bases are TGTGCCAGCAGCTCCGGACAGGATCTCTACTTC.

To note about this clone: Within the sample, other DNA sequences also encode this same CDR3. This chain joins TRBV4-1 and TRBJ2-5, with D tentatively TRBD2 (6 bases). CDR1 and CDR2 from the germline V gene are MGHRA and YSYEKL. This CDR3 has 15 amino acids. V was pared by 0 bases and J by 4 bases, with 12 bases between. CDR3 in DNA: TGCGCCAGCAGCCAAGATCTGGGACTTGGAGAGACCCAGTACTTC. Translation: CASSQDLGLGETQYF.